This T cell receptor (beta chain) originates from a study of blood T cell repertoires in COVID-19. Study overall: Samples came from the United States, Italy and Spain, spanning acute and convalescent COVID-19.

Profiling relied on immunoSEQ multiplex PCR, and the TCRdb table lists in-frame clones only, not all of them. The table shows under 65,000 clones, with about four fifths occurring only once. Material for sequencing was peripheral blood. This TCR derives from a woman between 55 and 75 years old with acute or convalescent COVID-19.

CDR3 bases: TGTGCCACCAGTGACGGGGGGAATCCATACGAGCAGTACTTC. It codes for CATSDGGNPYEQYF. The rearrangement uses TRBV24-1 and TRBJ2-7; 7 bases match TRBD2. CDR3 length: 14 residues. V trimming: 4 bases; J trimming: 4 bases; junction bases outside the gene matches: 6. Germline assignment: CDR1 KGHDR and CDR2 SFDVKD.